A selection of T cell receptor beta chains follows, all from one sample in a study of immune cell composition in non-small cell lung cancer. Generated by immunoSEQ multiplex PCR, the TCRdb table keeps only in-frame clones and is missing some. Counted here are about 2,700 clones, 65% to 75% occurring once; the ten biggest clones make up approximately 12%. The sequenced sample consisted of lung tumor tissue. These TCRs come from a human donor with non-small cell lung cancer. Each CDR3 is given with its conserved first and last residue. D genes are given only for firm matches. Rows may omit the clone size; those that give it use once, few, many or a size class.

D gene | J gene | V gene | clone size | CDR3 DNA | CDR3 protein
. | TRBJ1-6 | TRBV29-1 | . | TGCAGCGTGAGGGCTTCGAAGAATTCACCCCTCCACTTT | CSVRASKNSPLHF
. | TRBJ1-1 | TRBV19 | . | TGTGCCAGTAGTATAGACTTGAACACTGAAGCTTTCTTT | CASSIDLNTEAFF
. | TRBJ2-1 | TRBV5-1 | once | TGCGCCAGCAGCCTAGCGTTAGGCTCCTACAATGAGCAGTTCTTC | CASSLALGSYNEQFF
. | TRBJ2-5 | TRBV2 | . | TGTGCCAGCACACCGGAAGAGACCCAGTACTTC | CASTPEETQYF
. | TRBJ1-1 | TRBV7-2 | . | TGTGCCAGCCGGTCAGGCGCGAGGGCGCACACTGAAGCTTTCTTT | CASRSGARAHTEAFF
. | TRBJ1-5 | TRBV30 | medium-sized | TGTGCCTGGAGGAGGGGGTTGGGCAGGGCCGGTCAGCCCCAGCATTTT | CAWRRGLGRAGQPQHF
. | TRBJ2-7 | TRBV4-1 | . | TGCGCCAGCAGCCAAGATTGGGCGGGGGCCCTCTACGAGCAGTACTTC | CASSQDWAGALYEQYF
. | TRBJ1-1 | TRBV6-6 | . | TGTGCCAGCCTTCGTGAGTTTGTACAGGGAAGGGTTGAGGCTTTCTTT | CASLREFVQGRVEAFF
. | TRBJ1-3 | TRBV10-1 | . | TGCGCCAGCAGCTCGCCGGGGAACACCATATATTTT | CASSSPGNTIYF
. | TRBJ1-1 | TRBV11-2 | once | TGTGCCAGCAGCTTAGAGTTCAAACAGGTCAGAACTGAAGCTTTCTTT | CASSLEFKQVRTEAFF
TRBD2 | TRBJ2-5 | TRBV6-1 | . | TGTGCCAGCAGTGCCGAACAACTAGCGGGGGGGCTGAGAGAGACCCAGTACTTC | CASSAEQLAGGLRETQYF
. | TRBJ2-1 | TRBV28 | . | TGTGCCAGCAAACCGGCTAGCGACTACAATGAGCAGTTCTTC | CASKPASDYNEQFF
. | TRBJ1-5 | TRBV28 | few | TGTGCCAGCATCTCGGGGGGGAGCAATCAGCCCCAGCATTTT | CASISGGSNQPQHF
. | TRBJ2-2 | TRBV11-2 | . | TGTGCCAGCACGCAATCCGGTTCGGCCGGGGAGCTGTTTTTT | CASTQSGSAGELFF
TRBD1 | TRBJ2-3 | TRBV28 | . | TGTGCCAGCAGTCCTAACAGGGGGCAGTATTCCGATACGCAGTATTTT | CASSPNRGQYSDTQYF
TRBD1 | TRBJ2-7 | TRBV25-1 | . | TGTGCCAGCAGTGGGACCCGGGACAGGGTCTCCTACGAGCAGTACTTC | CASSGTRDRVSYEQYF
. | TRBJ1-1 | TRBV5-6 | once | TGTGCCAGCAGCTTTAGGGGGTGGGGGACTGAAGCTTTCTTT | CASSFRGWGTEAFF
TRBD2 | TRBJ2-3 | TRBV7-2 | . | TGTGCCAGCAGCTTCGGGACTAGTGGTGCAGATACGCAGTATTTT | CASSFGTSGADTQYF
. | TRBJ2-5 | TRBV7-6 | . | TGTGCCAGCAGCCCGAGGGGGGGGGCTTCTCCCGAGACCCAGTACTTC | CASSPRGGASPETQYF
TRBD1 | TRBJ2-7 | TRBV27 | . | TGTGCCAGCAGTTTTGCCCCGACCGGGACAGCCGATTCCTACGAGCAGTACTTC | CASSFAPTGTADSYEQYF
. | TRBJ2-2 | TRBV19 | . | TGTGCCAGTAGTATCGCCGGGGTCGGGGAGCTGTTTTTT | CASSIAGVGELFF
TRBD2 | TRBJ2-1 | TRBV5-1 | . | TGCGCCAGCAGATCAGCGGGGGGGATATTCAATGAGCAGTTCTTC | CASRSAGGIFNEQFF
. | TRBJ2-3 | TRBV5-1 | . | TGCGCCAGCAGCTTGGACCCAAATAGCGCAGATACGCAGTATTTT | CASSLDPNSADTQYF
TRBD1 | TRBJ2-1 | TRBV10-3 | . | TGTGCCATCAGAAACCCGGGACAGGGGTACAATGAGCAGTTCTTC | CAIRNPGQGYNEQFF
TRBD1 | TRBJ2-7 | TRBV2 | few | TGTGCCAGCAGTCAAGGACAGGAGAGCTCCTACGAGCAGTACTTC | CASSQGQESSYEQYF
. | TRBJ1-2 | TRBV6-5 | . | TGTGCCAGCAGGCCGTCAGGGGCCCTTAACTATGGCTACACCTTC | CASRPSGALNYGYTF
. | TRBJ2-5 | TRBV4-1 | . | TGCGCCAGCAGCCAAGATCCCTTGGGGCGGGAGACCCAGTACTTC | CASSQDPLGRETQYF
TRBD1 | TRBJ1-6 | TRBV30 | medium-sized | TGTGCCTGGAGTGAGGGGGCCAATTCACCCCTCCACTTT | CAWSEGANSPLHF
TRBD2 | TRBJ2-3 | TRBV11-3 | . | TGTGCCAGCAGCTTAGGACTAGCCCCCGATACGCAGTATTTT | CASSLGLAPDTQYF
. | TRBJ2-5 | TRBV4-2 | . | TGTGCCAGCAGCCAAGGGTCAGGGGTGAGGGAGACCCAGTACTTC | CASSQGSGVRETQYF
. | TRBJ1-5 | TRBV27 | . | TGTGCCAGCAGTCAGGGATATAGCAATCAGCCCCAGCATTTT | CASSQGYSNQPQHF
. | TRBJ2-1 | TRBV4-2 | . | TGTGCCAGCAGCGCTGCAACCGGGACTCCGGCTTACAATGAGCAGTTCTTC | CASSAATGTPAYNEQFF
. | TRBJ1-6 | TRBV21-1 | . | TGTGCCAGCAGCTTCAAAGCGAGCAGATGGCGGAGGGGCATCTATAATTCACCCCTCCACTTT | CASSFKASRWRRGIYNSPLHF
. | TRBJ1-6 | TRBV5-6 | . | TGTGCCAGCAGCTTTTTAACACCAAATTCACCCCTCCACTTT | CASSFLTPNSPLHF
. | TRBJ1-3 | TRBV9 | . | TGTGCCAGCAGCGAGGGGACAAGCGAAAGGGGAAACACCATATATTTT | CASSEGTSERGNTIYF
. | TRBJ1-1 | TRBV28 | . | TGTGCCAGCACCAACTCTGTGAACACTGAAGCTTTCTTT | CASTNSVNTEAFF
TRBD1 | TRBJ1-6 | TRBV7-9 | . | TGTGCCAGCAGCCCGGGACAGGGAGGGAATTCACCCCTCCACTTT | CASSPGQGGNSPLHF
TRBD1 | TRBJ1-5 | TRBV30 | . | TGTGCCTGGAGTGGAGGACAGGGTGGTCAGCCCCAGCATTTT | CAWSGGQGGQPQHF
TRBD2 | TRBJ2-3 | TRBV6-1 | . | TGTGCCAGCAGTGAAAAAGGTGCTAGCGGGGGGTTAGCAGATACGCAGTATTTT | CASSEKGASGGLADTQYF
. | TRBJ1-1 | TRBV2 | . | TGTGCCAGCAGCCGACTTTTCCTCCAGGGTGCGAACACTGAAGCTTTCTTT | CASSRLFLQGANTEAFF
TRBD1 | TRBJ2-2 | TRBV19 | . | TGTGCCAGTAGTACACAGGGGGTTACCGGGGAGCTGTTTTTT | CASSTQGVTGELFF
TRBD2 | TRBJ2-5 | TRBV5-4 | . | TGTGCCAGCAGCCCCTTTGTGGGGCGGGGGGAGACCCAGTACTTC | CASSPFVGRGETQYF